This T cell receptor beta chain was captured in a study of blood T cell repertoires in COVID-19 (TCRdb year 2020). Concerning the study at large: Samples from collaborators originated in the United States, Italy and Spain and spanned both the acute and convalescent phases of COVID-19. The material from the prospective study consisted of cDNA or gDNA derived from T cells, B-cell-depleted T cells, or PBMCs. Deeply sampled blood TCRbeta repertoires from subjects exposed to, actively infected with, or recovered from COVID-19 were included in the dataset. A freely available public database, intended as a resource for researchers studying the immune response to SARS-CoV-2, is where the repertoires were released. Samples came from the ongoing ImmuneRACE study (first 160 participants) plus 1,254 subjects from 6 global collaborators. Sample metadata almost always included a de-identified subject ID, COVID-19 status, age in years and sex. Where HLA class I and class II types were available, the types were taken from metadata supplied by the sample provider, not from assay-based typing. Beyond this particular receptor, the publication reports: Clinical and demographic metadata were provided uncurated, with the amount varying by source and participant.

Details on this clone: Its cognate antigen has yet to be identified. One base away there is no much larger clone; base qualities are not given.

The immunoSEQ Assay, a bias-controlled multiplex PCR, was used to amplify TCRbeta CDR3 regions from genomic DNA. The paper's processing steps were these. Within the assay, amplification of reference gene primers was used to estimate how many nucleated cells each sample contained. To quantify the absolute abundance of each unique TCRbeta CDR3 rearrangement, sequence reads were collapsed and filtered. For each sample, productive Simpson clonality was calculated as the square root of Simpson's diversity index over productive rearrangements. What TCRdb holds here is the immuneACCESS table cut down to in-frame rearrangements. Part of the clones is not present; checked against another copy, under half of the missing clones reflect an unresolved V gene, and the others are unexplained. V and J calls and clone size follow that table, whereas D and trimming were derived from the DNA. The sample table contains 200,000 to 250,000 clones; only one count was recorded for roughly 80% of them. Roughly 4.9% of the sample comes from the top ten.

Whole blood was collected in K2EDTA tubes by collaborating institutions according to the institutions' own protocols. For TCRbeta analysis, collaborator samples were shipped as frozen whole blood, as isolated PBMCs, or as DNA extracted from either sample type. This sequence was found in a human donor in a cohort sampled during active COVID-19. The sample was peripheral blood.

DNA sequence: TGTGCCAGCAGCCCCAGGGGTAACTATGGCTACACCTTC. The encoded protein is CASSPRGNYGYTF. The rearrangement combines TRBV13 with TRBJ1-2; the D segment could be TRBD1, given 6 matching bases. CDR1 and CDR2, per the germline V gene (reference sequence), are PRHDT and FYEKMQ. Counted from cysteine to phenylalanine, this CDR3 has 13 amino acids. Kept here is only the CDR3 DNA, which spans 39 bases and is read in frame from base 1. V lost 5 bases and J lost 1 base; the stretch between them is 8 bases long.